This TCR beta chain is from a study of blood T cells in healthy people across ages. The use of a sample-barcoded 5' primer and a J-beta primer mix characterized a second PCR of 7 to 11 cycles. MiXCR, run by TCRdb on the 5' RACE reads, gives a single entry per CDR3 protein. Of roughly 1.6 million distinct CDR3 sequences in the sample, around 35% were seen once. CDR1 is MDHEN, CDR2 SYDVKM, per germline. V dropped 6 bases and J dropped 2 bases, with 12 bases sitting between them. This CDR3 region has 14 residues. Comment on this clonotype: What it binds is not known.

Regarding the study as a whole: While age rose, TCR beta diversity per million T cells dropped in a roughly linear way.

The chain links TRBV28 to TRBJ2-3; possible D gene TRBD1, 6 bases. Sequenced: blood. This receptor was taken from a woman aged 30 to 39 in good health. CDR3 loop: CASRSDRDTDTQYF. Written as DNA, the CDR3 is TGTGCCAGCAGGTCGGACAGAGACACAGATACGCAGTATTTT.